What follows is one T cell receptor (beta chain) and its context. Its cognate antigen is unknown. The germline gene is not matched at one end of the junction; a read error may be the cause. This entry belongs to a study of blood T cells in healthy people across ages. General study points: Naive T cell percentage strongly correlated with TCR beta diversity.

A sample-barcoded 5' primer and a J-beta primer mix were used in a second PCR of roughly 7 to 11 cycles. One entry per CDR3 protein results from TCRdb running MiXCR on the 5' RACE reads. The sample holds roughly 1,700,000 distinct CDR3 sequences, 28% seen once. The length of the CDR3 is 16 residues. Germline-derived CDR1 and CDR2 are MNHEY and SVGAGI. V and J are TRBV6-5 and TRBJ1-1; 7 bases fit TRBD1. The sequencing sample was made of blood. This receptor was taken from a woman aged 25-40 years in good health. CDR3 coding DNA: TGTGCCAGCAGTTCGGCGACAGGGACCTTGAACACCGAAGCTTTCTTT. Amino acids: CASSSATGTLNTEAFF.